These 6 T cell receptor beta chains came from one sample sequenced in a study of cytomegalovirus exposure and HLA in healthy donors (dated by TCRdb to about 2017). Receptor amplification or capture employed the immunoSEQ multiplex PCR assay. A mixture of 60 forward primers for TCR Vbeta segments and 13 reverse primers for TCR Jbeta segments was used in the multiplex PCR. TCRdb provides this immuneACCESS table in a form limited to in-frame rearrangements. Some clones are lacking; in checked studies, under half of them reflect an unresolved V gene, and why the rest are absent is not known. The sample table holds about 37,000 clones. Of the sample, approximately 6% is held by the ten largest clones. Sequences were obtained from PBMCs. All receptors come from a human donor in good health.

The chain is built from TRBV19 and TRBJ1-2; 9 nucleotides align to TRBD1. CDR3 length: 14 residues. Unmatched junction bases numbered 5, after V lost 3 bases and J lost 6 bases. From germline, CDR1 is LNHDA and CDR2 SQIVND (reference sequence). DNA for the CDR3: TGTGCCAGTAGTATTGGGGACAGGGAGAATGGCTACACCTTC. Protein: CASSIGDRENGYTF.

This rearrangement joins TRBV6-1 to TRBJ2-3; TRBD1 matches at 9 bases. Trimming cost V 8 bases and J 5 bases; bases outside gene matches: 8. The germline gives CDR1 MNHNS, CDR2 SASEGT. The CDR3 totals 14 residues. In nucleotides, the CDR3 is TGTGCCAGCGTACTACAGGGGGCGGGAGATACGCAGTATTTT. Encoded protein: CASVLQGAGDTQYF.

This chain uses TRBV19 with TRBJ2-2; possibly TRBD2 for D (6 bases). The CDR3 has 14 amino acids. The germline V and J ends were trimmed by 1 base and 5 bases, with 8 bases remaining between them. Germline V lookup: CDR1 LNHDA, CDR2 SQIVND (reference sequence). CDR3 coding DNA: TGTGCCAGTAGTATAGTTGCGGGGACCGGGGAGCTGTTTTTT. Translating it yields CASSIVAGTGELFF.

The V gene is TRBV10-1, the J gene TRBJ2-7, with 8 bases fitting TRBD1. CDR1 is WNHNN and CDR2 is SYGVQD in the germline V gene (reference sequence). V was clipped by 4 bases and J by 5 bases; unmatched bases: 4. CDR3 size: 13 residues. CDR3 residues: CASSADRAHEQYF. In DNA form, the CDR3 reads TGCGCCAGCAGTGCGGACAGGGCCCACGAGCAGTACTTC.

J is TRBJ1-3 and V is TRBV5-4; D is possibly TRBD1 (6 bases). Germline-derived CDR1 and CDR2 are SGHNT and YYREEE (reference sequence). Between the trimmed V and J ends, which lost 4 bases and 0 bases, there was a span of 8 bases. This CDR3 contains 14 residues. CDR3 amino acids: CASSLTGSGNTIYF. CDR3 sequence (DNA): TGTGCCAGCAGCCTGACAGGCTCTGGAAACACCATATATTTT.

CDR3 DNA: TGCGCCAGCAGCCAAGTCCCTAGAAACTCTGGGGCCAACGTCCTGACTTTC. This sequence encodes CASSQVPRNSGANVLTF. V and J are TRBV4-1 and TRBJ2-6, with unresolved D. V was pared by 1 base and J by 0 bases, with 10 bases between. The germline V gene has CDR1 MGHRA and CDR2 YSYEKL. This CDR3 is 17 amino acids long.